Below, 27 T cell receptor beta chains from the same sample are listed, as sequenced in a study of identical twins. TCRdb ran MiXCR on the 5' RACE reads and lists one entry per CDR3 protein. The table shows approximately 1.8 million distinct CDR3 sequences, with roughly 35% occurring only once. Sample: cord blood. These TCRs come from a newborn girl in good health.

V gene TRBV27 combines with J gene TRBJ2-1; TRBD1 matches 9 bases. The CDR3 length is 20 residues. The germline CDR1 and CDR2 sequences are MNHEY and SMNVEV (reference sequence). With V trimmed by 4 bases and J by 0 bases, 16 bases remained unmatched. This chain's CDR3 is CASSSPRDRVLLSSYNEQFF. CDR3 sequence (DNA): TGTGCCAGCAGTTCACCCCGGGACAGGGTCCTCCTGAGCTCCTACAATGAGCAGTTCTTC.

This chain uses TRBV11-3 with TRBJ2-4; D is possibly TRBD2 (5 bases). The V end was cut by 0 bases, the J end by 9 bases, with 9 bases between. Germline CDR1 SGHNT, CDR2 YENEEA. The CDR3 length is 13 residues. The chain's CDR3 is CASSLDIEGIQYF. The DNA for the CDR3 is TGTGCCAGCAGCTTAGATATCGAGGGCATTCAGTACTTC.

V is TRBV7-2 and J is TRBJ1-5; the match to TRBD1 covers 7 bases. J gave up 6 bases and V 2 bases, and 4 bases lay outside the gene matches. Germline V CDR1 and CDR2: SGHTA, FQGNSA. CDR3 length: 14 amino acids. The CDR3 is CASSLNRGFQPQHF. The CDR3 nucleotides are TGTGCCAGCAGCTTAAACAGGGGATTTCAGCCCCAGCATTTT.

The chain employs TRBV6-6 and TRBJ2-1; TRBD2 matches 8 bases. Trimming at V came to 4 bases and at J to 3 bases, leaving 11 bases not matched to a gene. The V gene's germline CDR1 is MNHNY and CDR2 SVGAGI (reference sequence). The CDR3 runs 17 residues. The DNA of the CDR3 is TGTGCCAGCAGTTTAGCCCCGGGACTAGTGCTCTACAATGAGCAGTTCTTC. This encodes CASSLAPGLVLYNEQFF.

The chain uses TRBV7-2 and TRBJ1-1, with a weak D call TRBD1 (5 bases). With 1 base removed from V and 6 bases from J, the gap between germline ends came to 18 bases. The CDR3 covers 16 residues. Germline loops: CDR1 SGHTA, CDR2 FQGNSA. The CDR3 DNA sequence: TGTGCCAGCAGCTTAGTGGCCAGGGTCTCGCAGGCTGAAGCTTTCTTT. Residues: CASSLVARVSQAEAFF.

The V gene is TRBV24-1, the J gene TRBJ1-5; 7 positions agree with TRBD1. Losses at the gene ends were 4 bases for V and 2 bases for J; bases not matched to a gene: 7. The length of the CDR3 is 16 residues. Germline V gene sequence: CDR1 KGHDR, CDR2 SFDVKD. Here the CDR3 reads CATSDPRQGGNQPQHF. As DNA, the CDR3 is TGTGCCACCAGTGACCCCAGACAGGGAGGCAATCAGCCCCAGCATTTT.

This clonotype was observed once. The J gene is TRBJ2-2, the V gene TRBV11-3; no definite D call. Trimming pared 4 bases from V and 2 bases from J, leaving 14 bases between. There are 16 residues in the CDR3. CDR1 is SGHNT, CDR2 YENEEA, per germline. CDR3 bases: TGTGCCAGCAGCTCAACCGCCTCACACAACACCGGGGAGCTGTTTTTT. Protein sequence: CASSSTASHNTGELFF.

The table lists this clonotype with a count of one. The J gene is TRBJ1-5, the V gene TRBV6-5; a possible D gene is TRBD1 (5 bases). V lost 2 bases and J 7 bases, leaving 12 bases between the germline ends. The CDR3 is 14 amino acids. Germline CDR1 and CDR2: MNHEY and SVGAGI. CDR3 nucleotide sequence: TGTGCCAGCAGTTACCCGACCAAGGGGCAGCCCCAGCATTTT. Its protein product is CASSYPTKGQPQHF.

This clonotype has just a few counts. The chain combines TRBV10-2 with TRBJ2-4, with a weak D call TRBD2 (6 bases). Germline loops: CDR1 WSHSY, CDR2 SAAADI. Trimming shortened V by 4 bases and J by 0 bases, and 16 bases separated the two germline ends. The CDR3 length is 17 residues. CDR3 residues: CASSGWRVLLAKNIQYF. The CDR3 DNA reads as TGCGCCAGCAGTGGCTGGAGGGTCCTCTTAGCCAAAAACATTCAGTACTTC.

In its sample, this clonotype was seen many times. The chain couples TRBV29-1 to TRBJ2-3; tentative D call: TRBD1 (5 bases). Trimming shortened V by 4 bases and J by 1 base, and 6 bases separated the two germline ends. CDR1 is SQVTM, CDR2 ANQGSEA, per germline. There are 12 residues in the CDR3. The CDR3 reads CSVARGTDTQYF. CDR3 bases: TGCAGCGTTGCCAGGGGCACAGATACGCAGTATTTT.

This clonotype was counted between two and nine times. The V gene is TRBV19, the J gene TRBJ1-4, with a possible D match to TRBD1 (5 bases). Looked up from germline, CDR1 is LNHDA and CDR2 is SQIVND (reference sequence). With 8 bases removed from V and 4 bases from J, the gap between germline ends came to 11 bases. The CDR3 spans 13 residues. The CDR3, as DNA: TGTGCCAGTGCCCGGGACCTTAATGAAAAACTGTTTTTT. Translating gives CASARDLNEKLFF.

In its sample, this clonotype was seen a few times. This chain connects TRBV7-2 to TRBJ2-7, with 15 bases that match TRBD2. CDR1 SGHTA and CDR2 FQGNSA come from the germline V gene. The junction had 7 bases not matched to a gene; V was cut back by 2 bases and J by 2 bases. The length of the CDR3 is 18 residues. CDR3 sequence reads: CASSLIIGLAGGAYEQYF. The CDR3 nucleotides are TGTGCCAGCAGCTTAATTATTGGACTAGCGGGAGGGGCCTACGAGCAGTACTTC.

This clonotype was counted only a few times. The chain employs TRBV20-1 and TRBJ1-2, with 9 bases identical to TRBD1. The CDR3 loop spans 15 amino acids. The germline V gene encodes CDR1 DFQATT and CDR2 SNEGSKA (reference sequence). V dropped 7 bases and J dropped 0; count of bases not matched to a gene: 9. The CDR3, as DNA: TGCAGTGGGGGAGGGACAGGGTACGCTAACTATGGCTACACCTTC. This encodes CSGGGTGYANYGYTF.

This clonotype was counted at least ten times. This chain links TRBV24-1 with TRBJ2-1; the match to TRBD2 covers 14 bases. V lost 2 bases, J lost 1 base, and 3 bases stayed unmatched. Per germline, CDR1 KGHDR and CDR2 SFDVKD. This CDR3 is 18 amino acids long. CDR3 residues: CATSDSRTSGGSYNEQFF. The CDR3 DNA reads TGTGCCACCAGTGATTCGAGGACTAGCGGGGGGTCCTACAATGAGCAGTTCTTC.

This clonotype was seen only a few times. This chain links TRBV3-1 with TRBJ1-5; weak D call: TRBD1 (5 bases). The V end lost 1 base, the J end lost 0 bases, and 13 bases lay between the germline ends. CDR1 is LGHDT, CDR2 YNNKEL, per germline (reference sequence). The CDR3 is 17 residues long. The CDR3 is CASSQGGTENSNQPQHF. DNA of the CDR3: TGTGCCAGCAGCCAAGGGGGGACTGAAAATAGCAATCAGCCCCAGCATTTT.

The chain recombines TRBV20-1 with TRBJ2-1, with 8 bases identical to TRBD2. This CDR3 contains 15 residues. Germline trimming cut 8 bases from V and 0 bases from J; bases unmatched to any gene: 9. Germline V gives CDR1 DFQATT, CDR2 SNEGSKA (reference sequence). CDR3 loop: CSTLAGISSYNEQFF. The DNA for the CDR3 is TGCAGTACGTTAGCGGGAATAAGCTCCTACAATGAGCAGTTCTTC.

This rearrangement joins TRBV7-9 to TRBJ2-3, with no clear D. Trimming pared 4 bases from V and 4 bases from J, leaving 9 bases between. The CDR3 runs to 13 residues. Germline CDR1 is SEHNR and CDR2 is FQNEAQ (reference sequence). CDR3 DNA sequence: TGTGCCAGCAGCTCCCCATATGCAGATACGCAGTATTTT. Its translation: CASSSPYADTQYF.

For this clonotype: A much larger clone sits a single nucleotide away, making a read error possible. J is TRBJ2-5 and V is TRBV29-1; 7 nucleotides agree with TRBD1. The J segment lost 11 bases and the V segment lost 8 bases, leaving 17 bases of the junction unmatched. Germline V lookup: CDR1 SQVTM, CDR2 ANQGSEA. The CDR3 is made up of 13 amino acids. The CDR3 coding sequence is TGCAGCATCCACAGAGGGGGCCACAATGAGCAGTACTTC. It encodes CSIHRGGHNEQYF.

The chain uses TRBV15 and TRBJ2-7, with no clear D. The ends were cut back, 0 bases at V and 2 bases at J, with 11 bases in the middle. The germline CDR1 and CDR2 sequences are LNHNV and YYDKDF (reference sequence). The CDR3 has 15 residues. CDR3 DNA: TGTGCCACCAGCAGAGATCTTTGGGTTACCTACGAGCAGTACTTC. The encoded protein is CATSRDLWVTYEQYF.

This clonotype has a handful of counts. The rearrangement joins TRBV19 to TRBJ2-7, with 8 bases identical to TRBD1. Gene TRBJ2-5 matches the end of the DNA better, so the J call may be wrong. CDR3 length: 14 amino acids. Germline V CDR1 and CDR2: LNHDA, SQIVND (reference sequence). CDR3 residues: CASSHDRDRETQYF. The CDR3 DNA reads TGTGCCAGTAGTCACGACAGGGACAGGGAGACCCAGTACTTC.

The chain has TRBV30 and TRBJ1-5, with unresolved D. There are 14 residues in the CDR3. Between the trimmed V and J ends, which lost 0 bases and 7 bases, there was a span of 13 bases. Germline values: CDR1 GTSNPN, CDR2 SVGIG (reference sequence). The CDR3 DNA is TGTGCCTGGAGTGTATATAGGGTAGTGCAGCCCCAGCATTTT. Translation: CAWSVYRVVQPQHF.

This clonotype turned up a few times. The CDR3 loop is CSARLAGGVYEQYF. The CDR3 DNA reads TGCAGTGCTAGGCTAGCGGGAGGGGTATACGAGCAGTACTTC. The chain has TRBV20-1 and TRBJ2-7, with 12 bases lining up with TRBD2. Germline V gene lookup returns CDR1 DFQATT and CDR2 SNEGSKA (reference sequence). J lost 4 bases, V lost 3 bases, and 4 bases had no gene match. The CDR3 sequence is 14 residues long.

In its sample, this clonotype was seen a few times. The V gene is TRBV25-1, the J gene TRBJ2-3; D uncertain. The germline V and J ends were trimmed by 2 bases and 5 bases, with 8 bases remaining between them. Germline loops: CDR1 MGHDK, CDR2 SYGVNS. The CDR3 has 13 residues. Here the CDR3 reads CASSENKGDTQYF. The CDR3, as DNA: TGTGCCAGCAGTGAAAATAAAGGAGATACGCAGTATTTT.

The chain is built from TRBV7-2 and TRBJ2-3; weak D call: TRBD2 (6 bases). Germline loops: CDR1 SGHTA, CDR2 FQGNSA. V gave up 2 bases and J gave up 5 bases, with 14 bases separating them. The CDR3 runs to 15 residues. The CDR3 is CASSLMARGRDTQYF. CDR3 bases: TGTGCCAGCAGCTTAATGGCACGGGGGAGAGATACGCAGTATTTT.

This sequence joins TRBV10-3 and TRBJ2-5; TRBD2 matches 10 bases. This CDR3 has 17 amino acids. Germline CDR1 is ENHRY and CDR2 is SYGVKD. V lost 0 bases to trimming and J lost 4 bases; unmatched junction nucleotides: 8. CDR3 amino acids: CAISESRAGGPRETQYF. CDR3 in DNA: TGTGCCATCAGTGAGTCAAGAGCGGGAGGGCCTCGAGAGACCCAGTACTTC.

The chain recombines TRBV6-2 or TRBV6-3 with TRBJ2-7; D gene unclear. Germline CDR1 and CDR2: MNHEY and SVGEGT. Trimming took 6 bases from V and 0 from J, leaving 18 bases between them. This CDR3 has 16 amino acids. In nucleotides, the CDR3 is TGTGCCAGCAGGCAACCTCGAGCTCACAGCTCCTACGAGCAGTACTTC. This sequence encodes CASRQPRAHSSYEQYF.

The CDR3 is CASSRLRGLGFEQYF. The CDR3 nucleotides read TGTGCCAGCAGCCGGTTGAGGGGACTAGGGTTCGAGCAGTACTTC. The rearrangement uses TRBV11-2 and TRBJ2-5; TRBD2 matches 8 bases. Near its end, the DNA agrees better with TRBJ2-7, so the J call may be wrong. CDR1 and CDR2 from the germline V gene are SGHAT and FQNNGV. The CDR3 is 15 amino acids.